This T cell receptor (beta chain) was profiled in a study of CD8+ T cells in alopecia areata. The study's findings and limits: An increase in clonality over normal scalp was evident in lesional scalp, especially alopecia totalis/universalis. Resident alphabeta T cells of normal skin are also sequenced in scalp samples.

Reverse transcription of extracted RNA yielded cDNA, which provided the sequencing template. Clones were read by immunoSEQ multiplex PCR, and TCRdb kept only the in-frame ones, dropping some. This sample yields 140,000 to 150,000 clones, of which around 87% are seen a single time; roughly 15% belongs to the top ten. Germline lookup yields CDR1 SEHNR and CDR2 FQNEAQ (reference sequence). The CDR3 runs 16 residues. Deletions cut 0 bases from V and 8 bases from J, with 16 bases between. Both CD4+ and CD8+ T cells were separated by sorting PBMCs. In its sample, this clone was seen once. What it recognizes is unknown.

The starting material was CD8+ T cells sorted from blood, obtained at week 0. The genes are TRBV7-9 and TRBJ1-4, with no clear D. The TCR sequence derives from a human donor with alopecia areata. CDR3 sequence reads: CASSLAHGGGGEKLFF. The DNA for the CDR3 is TGTGCCAGCAGCTTAGCCCATGGAGGAGGTGGCGAAAAACTGTTTTTT.